This TCR beta chain was profiled in a study of T cell responses to AZD1222 COVID-19 vaccine. Looking at the study overall: Researchers grouped second doses given at about 4 or about 12 weeks into one pool.

Turning to this clone: Its antigen is as yet unknown.

The protocol was immunoSEQ multiplex PCR, while the TCRdb copy is restricted to in-frame clones and leaves out a portion. Of around 140,000 clones listed, around 86% were seen once; the top ten hold 6.3%. Trimming shortened V by 4 bases and J by 2 bases, and 12 bases separated the two germline ends. The CDR3 extends over 14 amino acids. CDR1 SGHDT and CDR2 YYEEEE come from the germline V gene. Findings and caveats of the study: Donors were largely white British and mainly female; clonal diversity was possibly underestimated. Recipients of AZD1222 seropositive at baseline numbered only 6 or 7. Targets within unmutated variant regions were reportedly found for nearly half of spike-specific TCRs.

Sequencing used peripheral blood, obtained on day 0 of AZD1222 vaccination. The TCR was taken from an adult in good health. This chain uses TRBV5-6 with TRBJ1-1; unclear D gene. CDR3: CASSIRTRNTEAFF. The CDR3 DNA follows: TGTGCCAGCAGCATTCGGACGAGAAACACTGAAGCTTTCTTT.